This T cell receptor beta chain was obtained from a study of cytomegalovirus exposure and HLA in healthy donors. Germline lookup yields CDR1 SEHNR and CDR2 FQNEAQ (reference sequence). This CDR3 has 12 residues. This PCR relied on a set of 60 Vbeta primers and 13 Jbeta primers. The table came from immunoSEQ multiplex PCR; TCRdb's copy has only in-frame clones and leaves some out. This table has 150,000 to 200,000 clones, around 78% appearing once. The rearrangement links TRBV7-9 to TRBJ2-5; no firm D call. The DNA end is a closer match to TRBJ2-7, so the J assignment may be wrong. The sequencing input was PBMCs. This TCR was sampled from a woman aged 45-65 years in good health and CMV-seropositive. CDR3 DNA: TGTGCCAGCAGCTTTGTACCCCACGAGCAGTACTTC. Residues: CASSFVPHEQYF.